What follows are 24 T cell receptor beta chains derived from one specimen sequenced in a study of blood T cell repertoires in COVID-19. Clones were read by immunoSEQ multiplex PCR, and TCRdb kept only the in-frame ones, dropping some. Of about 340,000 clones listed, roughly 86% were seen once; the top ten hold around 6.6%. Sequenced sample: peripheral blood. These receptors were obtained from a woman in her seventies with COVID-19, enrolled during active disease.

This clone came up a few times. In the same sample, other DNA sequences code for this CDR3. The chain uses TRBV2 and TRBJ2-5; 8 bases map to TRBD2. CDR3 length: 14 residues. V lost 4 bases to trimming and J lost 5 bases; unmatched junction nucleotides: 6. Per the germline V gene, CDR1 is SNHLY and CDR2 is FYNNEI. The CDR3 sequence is CASSGLAGRETQYF. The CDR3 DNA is TGTGCCAGCAGTGGGTTAGCGGGGAGGGAGACCCAGTACTTC.

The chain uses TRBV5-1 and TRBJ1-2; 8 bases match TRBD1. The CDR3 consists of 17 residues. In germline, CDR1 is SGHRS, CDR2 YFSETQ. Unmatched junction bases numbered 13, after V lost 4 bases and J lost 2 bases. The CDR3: CASSPGTGRGGNYGYTF. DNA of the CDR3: TGCGCCAGCAGCCCGGGGACAGGACGTGGAGGGAACTATGGCTACACCTTC.

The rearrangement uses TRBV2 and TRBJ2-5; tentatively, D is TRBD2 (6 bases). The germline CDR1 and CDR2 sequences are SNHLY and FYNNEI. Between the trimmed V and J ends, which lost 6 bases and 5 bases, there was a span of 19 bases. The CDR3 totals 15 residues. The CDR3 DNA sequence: TGTGCCAGCAGACGAACCGGCCAGGCGGGGGAGACCCAGTACTTC. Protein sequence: CASRRTGQAGETQYF.

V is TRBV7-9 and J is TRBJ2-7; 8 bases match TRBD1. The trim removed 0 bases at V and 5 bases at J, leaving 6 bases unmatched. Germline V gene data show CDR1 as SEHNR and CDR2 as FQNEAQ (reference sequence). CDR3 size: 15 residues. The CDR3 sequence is CASSLAGQGKHEQYF. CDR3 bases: TGTGCCAGCAGCTTAGCCGGACAGGGTAAACACGAGCAGTACTTC.

CDR3 amino acids: CASSRTPLGNEKLFF. The CDR3 DNA is TGTGCCAGCAGCCGTACACCCCTTGGCAATGAAAAACTGTTTTTT. The chain links TRBV6-5 to TRBJ1-4; no clear D. The CDR3 has 15 amino acids. V dropped 6 bases and J dropped 5 bases, with 16 bases sitting between them. Germline CDR1 reads MNHEY; CDR2 reads SVGAGI.

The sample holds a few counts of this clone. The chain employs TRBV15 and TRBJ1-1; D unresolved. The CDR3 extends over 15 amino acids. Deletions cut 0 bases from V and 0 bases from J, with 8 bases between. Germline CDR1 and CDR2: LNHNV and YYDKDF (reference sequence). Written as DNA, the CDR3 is TGTGCCACCAGCAGAGACCAGGATATGAACACTGAAGCTTTCTTT. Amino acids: CATSRDQDMNTEAFF.

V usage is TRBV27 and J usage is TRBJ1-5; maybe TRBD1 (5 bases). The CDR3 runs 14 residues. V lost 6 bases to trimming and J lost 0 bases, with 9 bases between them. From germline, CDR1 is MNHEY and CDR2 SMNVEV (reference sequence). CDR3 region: CASSQGFSNQPQHF. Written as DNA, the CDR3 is TGTGCCAGCAGCCAGGGTTTTAGCAATCAGCCCCAGCATTTT.

The CDR3 bases are TGTGCCAGCAGCAAAAATGCCCTTGGACAGGGGTTAGAGCAAGATGGCTACACCTTC. Protein: CASSKNALGQGLEQDGYTF. The J gene is TRBJ1-2, the V gene TRBV21-1; the D call of TRBD1 is as the table states it, not checked on the DNA. TRBV21-1 is deemed a pseudogene. This CDR3 has 19 residues.

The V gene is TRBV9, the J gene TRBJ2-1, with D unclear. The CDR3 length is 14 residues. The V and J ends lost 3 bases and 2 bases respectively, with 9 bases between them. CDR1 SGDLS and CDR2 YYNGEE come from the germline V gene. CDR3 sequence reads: CASSAFEAYNEQFF. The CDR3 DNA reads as TGTGCCAGCAGCGCGTTTGAGGCCTACAATGAGCAGTTCTTC.

CDR3 in DNA: TGTGCCAGCAGCTCAGGGGGCGCGGACACTGAAGCTTTCTTT. Its translation: CASSSGGADTEAFF. The rearrangement joins TRBV7-8 to TRBJ1-1, with 8 bases lining up with TRBD1. The germline gives CDR1 SGHVS, CDR2 FQNEAQ. The CDR3 consists of 14 residues. V lost 4 bases to trimming and J lost 3 bases; unmatched junction nucleotides: 4.

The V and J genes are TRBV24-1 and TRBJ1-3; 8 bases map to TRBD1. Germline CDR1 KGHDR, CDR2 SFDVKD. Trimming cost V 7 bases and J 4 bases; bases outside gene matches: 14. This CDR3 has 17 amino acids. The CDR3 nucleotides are TGTGCCACCAGCATACCCCGGACAGGGACTGTGGGAAACACCATATATTTT. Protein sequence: CATSIPRTGTVGNTIYF.

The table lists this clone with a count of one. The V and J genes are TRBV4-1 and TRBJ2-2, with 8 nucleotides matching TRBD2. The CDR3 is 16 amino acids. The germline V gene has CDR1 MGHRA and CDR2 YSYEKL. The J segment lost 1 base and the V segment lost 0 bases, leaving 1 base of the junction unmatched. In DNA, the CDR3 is TGCGCCAGCAGCCAAGACAGCGGGGGGAACACCGGGGAGCTGTTTTTT. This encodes CASSQDSGGNTGELFF.

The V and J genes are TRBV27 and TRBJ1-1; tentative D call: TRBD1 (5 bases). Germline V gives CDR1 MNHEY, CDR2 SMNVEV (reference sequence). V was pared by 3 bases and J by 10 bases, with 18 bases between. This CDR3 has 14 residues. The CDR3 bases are TGTGCCAGCAGTTTGGTGGGGCAGGGTAGGGTAGCTTTCTTT. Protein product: CASSLVGQGRVAFF.

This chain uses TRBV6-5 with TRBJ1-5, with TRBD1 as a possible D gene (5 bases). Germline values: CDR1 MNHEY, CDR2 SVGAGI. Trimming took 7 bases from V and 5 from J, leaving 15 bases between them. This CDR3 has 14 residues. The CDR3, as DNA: TGTGCCAGCATCGGGACTCCCACATATCAGCCCCAGCATTTT. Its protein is CASIGTPTYQPQHF.

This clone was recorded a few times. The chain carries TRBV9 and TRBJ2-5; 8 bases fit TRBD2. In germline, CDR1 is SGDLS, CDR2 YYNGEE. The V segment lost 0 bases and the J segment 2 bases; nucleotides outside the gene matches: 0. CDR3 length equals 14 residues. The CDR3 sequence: CASSVAGGQETQYF. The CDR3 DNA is TGTGCCAGCAGCGTAGCGGGGGGGCAAGAGACCCAGTACTTC.

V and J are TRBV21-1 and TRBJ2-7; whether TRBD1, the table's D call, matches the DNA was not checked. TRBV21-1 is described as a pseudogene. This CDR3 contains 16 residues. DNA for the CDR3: TGTGCCAGCAGCAAAGCAGAGACAGGGGATCTTAACGAGCAGTACTTC. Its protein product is CASSKAETGDLNEQYF.

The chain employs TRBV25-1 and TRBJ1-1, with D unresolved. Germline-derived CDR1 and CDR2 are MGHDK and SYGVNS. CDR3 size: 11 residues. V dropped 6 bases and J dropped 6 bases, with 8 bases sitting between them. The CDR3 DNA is TGTGCCAGCAGGGACGGGGCTGAAGCTTTCTTT. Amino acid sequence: CASRDGAEAFF.

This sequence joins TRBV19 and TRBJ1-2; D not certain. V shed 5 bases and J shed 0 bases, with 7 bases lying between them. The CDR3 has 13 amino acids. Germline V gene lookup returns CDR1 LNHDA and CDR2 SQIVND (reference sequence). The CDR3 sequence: CASSWEANYGYTF. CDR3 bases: TGTGCCAGTAGTTGGGAGGCTAACTATGGCTACACCTTC.

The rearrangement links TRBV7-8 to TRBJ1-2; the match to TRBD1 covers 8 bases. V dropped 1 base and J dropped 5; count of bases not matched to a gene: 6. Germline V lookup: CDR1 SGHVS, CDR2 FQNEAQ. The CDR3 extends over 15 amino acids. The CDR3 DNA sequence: TGTGCCAGCAGCTTAGGCGCGGGACAGGATTATGGCTACACCTTC. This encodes CASSLGAGQDYGYTF. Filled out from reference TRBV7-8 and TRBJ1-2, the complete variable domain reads GAGVSQSPRYKVAKRGQDVALRCDPISGHVSLFWYQQALGQGPEFLTYFQNEAQLDKSGLPSDRFFAERPEGSVSTLKIQRTQQEDSAVYLCASSLGAGQDYGYTFGSGTRLTVV.

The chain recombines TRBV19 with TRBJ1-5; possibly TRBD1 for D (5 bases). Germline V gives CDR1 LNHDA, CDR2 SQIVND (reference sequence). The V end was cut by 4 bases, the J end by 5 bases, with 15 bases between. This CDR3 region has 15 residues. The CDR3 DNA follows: TGTGCCAGTAGTACCTCGGGGGGGGTAGATCAGCCCCAGCATTTT. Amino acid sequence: CASSTSGGVDQPQHF.

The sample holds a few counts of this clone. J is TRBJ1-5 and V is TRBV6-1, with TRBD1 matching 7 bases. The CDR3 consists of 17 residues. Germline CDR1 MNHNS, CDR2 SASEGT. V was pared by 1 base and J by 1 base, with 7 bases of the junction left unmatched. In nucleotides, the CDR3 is TGTGCCAGCAGTGAAGATGGCCACAGGGGAAGCAATCAGCCCCAGCATTTT. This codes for CASSEDGHRGSNQPQHF.

The CDR3 DNA sequence: TGCGCCAGCAGCGCACTCCGGGACAGGAGAACAGATACGCAGTATTTT. Amino acids: CASSALRDRRTDTQYF. The V gene is TRBV5-1, the J gene TRBJ2-3, with 8 bases identical to TRBD1. The CDR3 contains 16 residues. CDR1 and CDR2 (germline): SGHRS, YFSETQ. Germline trimming cut 4 bases from V and 3 bases from J; bases unmatched to any gene: 10.

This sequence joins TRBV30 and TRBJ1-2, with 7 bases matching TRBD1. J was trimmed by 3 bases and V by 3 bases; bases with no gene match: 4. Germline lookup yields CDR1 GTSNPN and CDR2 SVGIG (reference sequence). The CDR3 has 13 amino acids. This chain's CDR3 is CAWRRGRDYGYTF. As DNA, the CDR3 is TGTGCCTGGAGGAGGGGGCGCGACTATGGCTACACCTTC.

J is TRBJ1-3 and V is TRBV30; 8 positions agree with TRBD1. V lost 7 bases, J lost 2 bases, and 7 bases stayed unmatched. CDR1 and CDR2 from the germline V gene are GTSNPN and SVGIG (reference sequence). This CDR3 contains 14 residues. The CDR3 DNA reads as TGTGCCTTCTCCTTGGACAGGGCTGGAAACACCATATATTTT. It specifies CAFSLDRAGNTIYF.